Below, 6 T cell receptor beta chains from the same sample are listed, as sequenced in a study of blood T cell repertoires in COVID-19. Generated by immunoSEQ multiplex PCR, the TCRdb table keeps only in-frame clones and is missing some. The sample yields hundreds of thousands of clones, about nine tenths seen once. The sample comprised peripheral blood. These receptors were obtained from a woman aged 25-40 years with COVID-19, enrolled during active disease.

This clone has only one observation. The gene calls are TRBV9 and TRBJ2-3; 7 nucleotides agree with TRBD1. The CDR3 is 15 residues long. From germline, CDR1 is SGDLS and CDR2 YYNGEE. V gave up 3 bases and J gave up 1 base; unmatched junction bases: 5. The CDR3 sequence is CASSGRQGGTDTQYF. CDR3 nucleotides: TGTGCCAGCAGCGGCAGACAGGGAGGCACAGATACGCAGTATTTT.

The chain has TRBV28 and TRBJ1-5; TRBD1 is a possible D gene (5 bases). Germline V CDR1 and CDR2: MDHEN, SYDVKM. V gave up 4 bases and J gave up 6 bases, with 13 bases separating them. The CDR3 runs to 14 residues. The DNA for the CDR3 is TGTGCCAGCAGTTCCCCCGACGGGGGTCAGCCCCAGCATTTT. It is translated as CASSSPDGGQPQHF.

The V and J genes are TRBV7-6 and TRBJ2-1, with 12 positions matching TRBD2. After removal of 0 bases from V and 7 bases from J, the junction contained 10 bases not matched to a gene. Per the germline V gene, CDR1 is SGHVS and CDR2 is FNYEAQ. This CDR3 is built from 18 residues. CDR3 residues: CASSLAPETSGRRNEQFF. CDR3 sequence (DNA): TGTGCCAGCAGCTTAGCCCCCGAGACTAGCGGGAGAAGGAATGAGCAGTTCTTC.

This clone was observed a few times. The chain joins TRBV10-1 to TRBJ1-6, with a possible D match to TRBD1 (6 bases). Germline V lookup: CDR1 WNHNN, CDR2 SYGVQD (reference sequence). The V end was cut by 6 bases, the J end by 8 bases, with 11 bases between. This CDR3 has 13 residues. In DNA, the CDR3 is TGCGCCAGCAGGAGACAGGCCGATTCACCCCTCCACTTT. It codes for CASRRQADSPLHF.

This chain joins TRBV6-6 and TRBJ2-7, with D perhaps TRBD2 (5 bases). CDR3 length equals 12 residues. V lost 8 bases to trimming and J lost 3 bases, with 11 bases between them. Looked up from germline, CDR1 is MNHNY and CDR2 is SVGAGI (reference sequence). The CDR3 DNA is TGTGCCAGCGGCACGGGAAACTACGAGCAGTACTTC. It translates to CASGTGNYEQYF.

The chain has TRBV28 and TRBJ1-5, with D uncertain. Trimming took off 6 bases at V and 2 bases at J, with 11 bases between the two ends. CDR1 and CDR2 from the germline V gene are MDHEN and SYDVKM. CDR3 size: 14 residues. The CDR3 DNA follows: TGTGCCAGCAGACCTACCACGGGCAATCAGCCCCAGCATTTT. It codes for CASRPTTGNQPQHF.